The 20 T cell receptor beta chains listed next were all sequenced from one sample in a study of shared clonotypes between healthy human individuals (dated by TCRdb to the early 2020s). Receptor libraries were prepared by the immunoSEQ multiplex PCR assay. What TCRdb holds here is the immuneACCESS table cut down to in-frame rearrangements. Part of the clones is not present; checked against another copy, under half of the missing clones reflect an unresolved V gene, and the others are unexplained. The table for this sample lists around 2.5 million clones; more than 85% of them were counted only once. The top ten clones comprise around 0.4% of the sample. The sequenced sample was naive CD4+ T cells from PBMCs. The sample's cell subset or site, from its label and the paper: CD45RA+ positively selected. The source of these receptors is a man younger than 30 in good health. Some clones in this sample may be carry-over from other donors' samples.

On this clone itself: The sample contains more than one DNA sequence encoding this CDR3. J is TRBJ2-5 and V is TRBV5-1, with 10 bases aligning to TRBD1. V shed 2 bases, J shed 4 bases, and the junction held 2 bases outside the gene matches. CDR1 is SGHRS and CDR2 is YFSETQ in the germline V gene. The CDR3 is 14 residues long. CDR3 nucleotide sequence: TGCGCCAGCAGCTTTGGGACAGGGGTAGAGACCCAGTACTTC. This translates into CASSFGTGVETQYF. Full variable domain (rest looked up from reference TRBV5-1 and TRBJ2-5): KAGVTQTPRYLIKTRGQQVTLSCSPISGHRSVSWYQQTPGQGLQFLFEYFSETQRNKGNFPGRFSGRQFSNSRSEMNVSTLELGDSALYLCASSFGTGVETQYFGPGTRLLVL.

The chain recombines TRBV6-4 with TRBJ2-1, with D perhaps matching TRBD2 (5 bases). CDR3 length: 16 amino acids. Germline loops: CDR1 MRHNA, CDR2 SNTAGT. The ends were cut back, 10 bases at V and 0 bases at J, with 19 bases in the middle. Written as DNA, the CDR3 is TGTGCCACCGCGTTATATAGCGCAAGCTCCTACAATGAGCAGTTCTTC. This gives the protein CATALYSASSYNEQFF.

This chain connects TRBV6-6 to TRBJ2-1; TRBD2 matches at 9 bases. The V gene's germline CDR1 is MNHNY and CDR2 SVGAGI (reference sequence). After removal of 4 bases from V and 3 bases from J, the junction contained 7 bases not matched to a gene. The CDR3 sequence is 16 residues long. CDR3: CASSSLAGGFYNEQFF. In DNA form, the CDR3 reads TGTGCCAGCAGTTCCCTTGCGGGAGGGTTCTACAATGAGCAGTTCTTC.

The rearrangement joins TRBV6-5 to TRBJ1-5, with a possible D match to TRBD1 (5 bases). Germline CDR1 MNHEY, CDR2 SVGAGI. This CDR3 has 15 amino acids. V was shortened by 6 bases and J by 4 bases, with 16 bases between the two germline ends. The CDR3 DNA reads as TGTGCCAGCAGCGTCCAGGGACTCCAGAATCAGCCCCAGCATTTT. Its protein is CASSVQGLQNQPQHF.

The rearrangement links TRBV11-2 to TRBJ2-1; tentative D call: TRBD1 (6 bases). In germline, CDR1 is SGHAT, CDR2 FQNNGV. The CDR3 length is 13 residues. V lost 3 bases and J lost 12, with 15 bases in between. The CDR3 sequence: CASSFRQALGQFF. Written as DNA, the CDR3 is TGTGCCAGCAGCTTCCGACAGGCCCTTGGGCAGTTCTTC.

The CDR3 sequence is CASSYSVNYEQYF. The CDR3 DNA is TGTGCCAGCAGTTACTCGGTTAACTACGAGCAGTACTTC. The chain joins TRBV6-5 to TRBJ2-7; D gene ambiguous. The CDR3 is made up of 13 amino acids. Between the trimmed V and J ends, which lost 0 bases and 3 bases, there was a span of 6 bases. Germline CDR1 MNHEY, CDR2 SVGAGI.

Comments on this clone: This same CDR3 is encoded by further DNA sequences in the sample. The rearrangement uses TRBV6-1 and TRBJ1-1; a weak D match, TRBD1 (6 bases). The germline gives CDR1 MNHNS, CDR2 SASEGT. The CDR3 has 14 amino acids. With 3 bases removed from V and 0 bases from J, the gap between germline ends came to 8 bases. The CDR3 DNA reads as TGTGCCAGCAGTGAGGACAGAGTGAACACTGAAGCTTTCTTT. Amino acids: CASSEDRVNTEAFF.

The chain carries TRBV1 and TRBJ2-2; the table gives TRBD2 as D, unverified against the DNA. TRBV1 is a listed pseudogene. The CDR3 consists of 16 residues. The CDR3 region has the DNA TGCACCAGCAGCCAGAATAGGCTAGCGGGAGGCCGGGAGCTGTTTTTT. It is translated as CTSSQNRLAGGRELFF.

The V and J genes are TRBV5-1 and TRBJ2-2; D is tentatively TRBD1 or TRBD2 (6 bases each). Germline CDR1 and CDR2: SGHRS and YFSETQ. The V end was cut by 1 base, the J end by 0 bases, with 13 bases between. This CDR3 comprises 17 residues. The CDR3 reads CASSLLGGVANTGELFF. The CDR3 DNA sequence: TGCGCCAGCAGCTTGTTGGGGGGCGTAGCGAACACCGGGGAGCTGTTTTTT.

This sequence joins TRBV13 and TRBJ2-5, with D perhaps being TRBD1 or TRBD2 (5 bases each). The tail of the sequence fits TRBJ2-7 better, so the J call may be wrong. This CDR3 region has 14 residues. Per the germline V gene, CDR1 is PRHDT and CDR2 is FYEKMQ (reference sequence). The CDR3: CASSLLGVLYEQYF. DNA for the CDR3: TGTGCCAGCAGCTTACTGGGGGTTCTCTACGAGCAGTACTTC.

The chain uses TRBV11-1 and TRBJ1-1, with a possible D match to TRBD1 (5 bases). Trimming cost V 10 bases and J 7 bases, with 10 bases left between them. The length of the CDR3 is 10 residues. Germline assignment: CDR1 SGHAT and CDR2 FQDESV (reference sequence). This chain's CDR3 is CATEQVEAFF. The CDR3 nucleotides read TGTGCCACCGAACAGGTTGAAGCTTTCTTT.

The chain combines TRBV6-1 with TRBJ2-5, with D perhaps matching TRBD1 or TRBD2 (5 bases each). Germline V lookup: CDR1 MNHNS, CDR2 SASEGT. CDR3 length equals 13 residues. Trimming took off 2 bases at V and 4 bases at J, with 8 bases between the two ends. The CDR3 DNA sequence: TGTGCCAGCAGTGAAATGAGGGGAGAGACCCAGTACTTC. This encodes CASSEMRGETQYF.

The chain has TRBV27 and TRBJ2-3, with TRBD2 as a possible D gene (5 bases). Trimming cost V 2 bases and J 0 bases, with 12 bases left between them. Germline CDR1 and CDR2: MNHEY and SMNVEV (reference sequence). The CDR3 has 16 residues. This CDR3 reads CASSLGLTASTDTQYF. The CDR3, as DNA: TGTGCCAGCAGTTTAGGACTTACCGCTAGCACAGATACGCAGTATTTT.

Of note for this clone: The sample carries other DNA sequences with the same CDR3. The CDR3 is CASSLGRQETQYF. CDR3 in DNA: TGTGCCAGCAGCTTAGGCCGGCAAGAGACCCAGTACTTC. The rearrangement joins TRBV7-2 to TRBJ2-5; D ambiguous. Trimming pared 1 base from V and 2 bases from J, leaving 5 bases between. Germline CDR1 reads SGHTA; CDR2 reads FQGNSA. This CDR3 region has 13 residues. Together with reference TRBV7-2 and TRBJ2-5, the CDR3 gives the full variable domain: GAGVSQSPSNKVTEKGKDVELRCDPISGHTALYWYRQSLGQGLEFLIYFQGNSAPDKSGLPSDRFSAERTGGSVSTLTIQRTQQEDSAVYLCASSLGRQETQYFGPGTRLLVL.

In DNA form, the CDR3 reads TGCGCCAGCAGTAACGACAGCCGACTAATTAATGAAAAACTGTTTTTT. Translated, it gives CASSNDSRLINEKLFF. V usage is TRBV10-1 and J usage is TRBJ1-4; D may be TRBD1 (5 bases). Germline CDR1 reads WNHNN; CDR2 reads SYGVQD (reference sequence). The CDR3 spans 16 residues. Trimming left V 5 bases short and J 4 bases short, with 17 bases between.

Of note for this clone: The same CDR3 can be traced to other DNA sequences in this sample. The chain couples TRBV11-2 to TRBJ2-7, with D unclear. The germline V gene encodes CDR1 SGHAT and CDR2 FQNNGV. The CDR3 totals 13 residues. The V end lost 1 base, the J end lost 3 bases, and 7 bases lay between the germline ends. Here the CDR3 DNA reads TGTGCCAGCAGCTTAGGGGTCAGCTACGAGCAGTACTTC. Translation gives CASSLGVSYEQYF. Complete variable domain (other parts from reference TRBV11-2 and TRBJ2-7): EAGVAQSPRYKIIEKRQSVAFWCNPISGHATLYWYQQILGQGPKLLIQFQNNGVVDDSQLPKDRFSAERLKGVDSTLKIQPAKLEDSAVYLCASSLGVSYEQYFGPGTRLTVT.

This clone was observed once. This chain links TRBV28 with TRBJ2-2, with a tentative D call TRBD2 (6 bases). Trimming shortened V by 5 bases and J by 0 bases, and 13 bases separated the two germline ends. Germline V gives CDR1 MDHEN, CDR2 SYDVKM. The CDR3 consists of 16 residues. The CDR3 coding sequence is TGTGCCAGCAGTAGTCGGAGGGCTCCGAACACCGGGGAGCTGTTTTTT. Encoded protein: CASSSRRAPNTGELFF.

The rearrangement uses TRBV11-2 and TRBJ2-7; weak D call: TRBD1 (5 bases). The CDR3 extends over 13 amino acids. V gave up 3 bases and J gave up 5 bases, with 11 bases separating them. Germline V gene lookup returns CDR1 SGHAT and CDR2 FQNNGV. The CDR3 sequence: CASSFVSGNEQYF. CDR3 nucleotides: TGTGCCAGCAGCTTTGTATCAGGGAACGAGCAGTACTTC.

This clone was detected only once. The V and J genes are TRBV6-5 and TRBJ2-1; perhaps TRBD2 as D (5 bases). CDR3 length: 13 amino acids. Trimming cost V 7 bases and J 6 bases, with 13 bases left between them. Germline CDR1 and CDR2: MNHEY and SVGAGI. CDR3 sequence: CASKRIASNEQFF. Written as DNA, the CDR3 is TGTGCCAGCAAGCGTATAGCGAGCAATGAGCAGTTCTTC.

As for this clone: Other nucleotide sequences from this sample produce the same CDR3. The chain links TRBV28 to TRBJ2-7; D tentatively fits TRBD1 or TRBD2 (5 bases each). This CDR3 region has 14 residues. Trimming removed 6 bases from V and 2 bases from J, with 14 bases in between. Germline V lookup: CDR1 MDHEN, CDR2 SYDVKM. The CDR3 coding sequence is TGTGCCAGCAGCATCGGGACCGGTCCCTACGAGCAGTACTTC. Its translation is CASSIGTGPYEQYF.